This TCR beta chain is from a study of response to subunit inactivated influenza vaccine. General observations from the study: The authors offered the suggestion that each seasonal influenza vaccination recruits few new T cells.

One entry per CDR3 protein results from TCRdb running MiXCR on the RT-PCR reads. The table shows 650,000 to 800,000 distinct CDR3 sequences, with around 14% occurring only once. This clonotype occurred a few times. Its antigen remains unidentified. The germline CDR1 and CDR2 sequences are LGHDT and YNNKEL (reference sequence). This CDR3 spans 15 amino acids. The V gene lost 0 bases and the J gene lost 4 bases, with 12 bases spanning the gap. This sample comprised PBMCs from blood, obtained about 14 days before vaccination. V gene TRBV3-1 combines with J gene TRBJ2-5; D possibly uses TRBD1 or TRBD2 (6 bases each). This receptor was identified in a man aged 45-65 years who received an inactivated influenza vaccine. This chain's CDR3 is CASSQDRGAIETQYF. CDR3 in DNA: TGTGCCAGCAGCCAAGATAGGGGGGCGATAGAGACCCAGTACTTC.